The clone carrying this T cell receptor beta chain came up many times. The antigen is undetermined. The CDR3 sequence is 13 residues long. The V and J ends lost 0 bases and 9 bases respectively, with 10 bases between them. The germline V gene encodes CDR1 SGHRS and CDR2 YFSETQ. The data were taken from a study of T cells after yellow fever vaccination. Study information: SMART-Seq v4 Ultra Low Input served to prepare low-cell-number fractions. Study-wide findings and caveats: Though it reached lower strength, the secondary response hit its peak faster, day 5 versus 15.

From the 5' RACE reads, TCRdb called clonotypes with MiXCR, one entry per CDR3 protein. The sample shows 110,000 to 150,000 distinct CDR3 sequences, approximately 6.6% of them seen only once. The source was CD4+ T cells sorted from PBMCs, collected 10 days after the yellow fever booster vaccination. The TCR sequence derives from a man between 25 and 39 years old who received the YFV17D yellow fever vaccine. V is TRBV5-1 and J is TRBJ2-1, with D tentatively TRBD2 (5 bases). CDR3 protein: CASSLVDGSEQFF. The CDR3 DNA sequence: TGCGCCAGCAGCTTGGTTGATGGGAGTGAGCAGTTCTTC.